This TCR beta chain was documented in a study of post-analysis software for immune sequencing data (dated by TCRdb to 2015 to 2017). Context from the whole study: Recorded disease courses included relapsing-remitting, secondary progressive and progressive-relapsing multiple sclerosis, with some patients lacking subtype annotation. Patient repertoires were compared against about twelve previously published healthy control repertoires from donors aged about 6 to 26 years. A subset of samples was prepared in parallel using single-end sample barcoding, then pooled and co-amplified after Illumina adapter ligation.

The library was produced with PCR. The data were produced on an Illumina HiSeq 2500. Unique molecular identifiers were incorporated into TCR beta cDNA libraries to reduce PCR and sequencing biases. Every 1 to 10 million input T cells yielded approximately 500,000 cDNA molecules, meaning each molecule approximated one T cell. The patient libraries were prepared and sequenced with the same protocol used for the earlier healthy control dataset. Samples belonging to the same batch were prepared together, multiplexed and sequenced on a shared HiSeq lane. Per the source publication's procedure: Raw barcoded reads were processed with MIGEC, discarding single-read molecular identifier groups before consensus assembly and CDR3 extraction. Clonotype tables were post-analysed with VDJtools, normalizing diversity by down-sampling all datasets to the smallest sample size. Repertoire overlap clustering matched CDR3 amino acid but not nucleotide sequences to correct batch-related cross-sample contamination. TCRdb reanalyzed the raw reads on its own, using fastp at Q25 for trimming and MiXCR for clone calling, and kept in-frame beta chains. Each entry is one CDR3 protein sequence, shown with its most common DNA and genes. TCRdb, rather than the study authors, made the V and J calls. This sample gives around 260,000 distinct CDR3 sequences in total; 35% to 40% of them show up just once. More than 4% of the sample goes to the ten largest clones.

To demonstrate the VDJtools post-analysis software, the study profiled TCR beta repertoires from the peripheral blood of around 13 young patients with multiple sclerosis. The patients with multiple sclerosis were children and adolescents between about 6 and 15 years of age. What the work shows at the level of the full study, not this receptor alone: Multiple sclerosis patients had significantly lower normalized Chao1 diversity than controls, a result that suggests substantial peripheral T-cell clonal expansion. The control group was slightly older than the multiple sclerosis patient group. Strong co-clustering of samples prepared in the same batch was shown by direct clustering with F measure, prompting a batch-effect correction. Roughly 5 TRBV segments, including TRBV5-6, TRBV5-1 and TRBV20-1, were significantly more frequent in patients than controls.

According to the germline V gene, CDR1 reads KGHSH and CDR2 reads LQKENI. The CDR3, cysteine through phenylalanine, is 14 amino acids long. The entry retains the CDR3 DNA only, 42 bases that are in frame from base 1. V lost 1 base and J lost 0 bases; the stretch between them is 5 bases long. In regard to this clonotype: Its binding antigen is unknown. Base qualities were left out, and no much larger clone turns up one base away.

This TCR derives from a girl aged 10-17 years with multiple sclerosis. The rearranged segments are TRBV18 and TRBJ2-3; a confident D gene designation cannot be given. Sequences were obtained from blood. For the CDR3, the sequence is CASSPLPSTDTQYF. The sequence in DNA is TGTGCCAGCTCACCACTGCCTAGCACAGATACGCAGTATTTT.